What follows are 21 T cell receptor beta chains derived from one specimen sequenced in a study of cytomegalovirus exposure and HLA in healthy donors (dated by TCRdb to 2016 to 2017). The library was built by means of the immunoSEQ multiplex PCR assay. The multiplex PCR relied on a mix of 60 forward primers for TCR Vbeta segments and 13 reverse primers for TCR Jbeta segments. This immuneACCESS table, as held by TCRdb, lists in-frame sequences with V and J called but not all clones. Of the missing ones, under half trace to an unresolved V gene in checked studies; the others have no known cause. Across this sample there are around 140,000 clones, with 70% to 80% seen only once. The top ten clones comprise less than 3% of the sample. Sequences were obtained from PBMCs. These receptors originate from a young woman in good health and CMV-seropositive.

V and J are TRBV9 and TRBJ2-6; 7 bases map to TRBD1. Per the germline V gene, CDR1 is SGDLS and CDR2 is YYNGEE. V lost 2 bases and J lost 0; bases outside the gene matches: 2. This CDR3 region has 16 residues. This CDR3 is CASSVRDSSGANVLTF. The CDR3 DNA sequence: TGTGCCAGCAGCGTTCGGGACAGCTCTGGGGCCAACGTCCTGACTTTC.

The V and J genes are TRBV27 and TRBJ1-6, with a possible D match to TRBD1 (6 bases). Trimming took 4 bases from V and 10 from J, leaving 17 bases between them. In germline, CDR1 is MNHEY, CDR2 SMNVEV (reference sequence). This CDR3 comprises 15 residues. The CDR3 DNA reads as TGTGCCAGCAGTTACAGGGTTTCCGGGCCATCACCCCTCCACTTT. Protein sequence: CASSYRVSGPSPLHF.

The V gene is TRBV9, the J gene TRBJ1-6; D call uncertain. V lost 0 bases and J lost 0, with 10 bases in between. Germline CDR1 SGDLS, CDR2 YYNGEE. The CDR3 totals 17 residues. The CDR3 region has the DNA TGTGCCAGCAGCGTAGAATACAGTCCCTCCTATAATTCACCCCTCCACTTT. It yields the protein CASSVEYSPSYNSPLHF.

This CDR3 reads CASGQGGTEAFF. The DNA for the CDR3 is TGTGCCAGTGGACAGGGAGGCACTGAAGCTTTCTTT. The chain has TRBV2 and TRBJ1-1; 8 bases are shared with TRBD1. The ends lost 9 bases at V and 4 bases at J; junction bases unmatched: 4. From germline, CDR1 is SNHLY and CDR2 FYNNEI. CDR3 length equals 12 residues.

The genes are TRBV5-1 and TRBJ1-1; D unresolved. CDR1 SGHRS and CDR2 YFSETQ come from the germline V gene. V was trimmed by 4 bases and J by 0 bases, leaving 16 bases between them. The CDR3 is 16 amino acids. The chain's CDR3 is CASSLKAGNVNTEAFF. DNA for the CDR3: TGCGCCAGCAGCCTGAAGGCCGGGAACGTGAACACTGAAGCTTTCTTT.

The CDR3 spells CASSGNTEAFF. The DNA for the CDR3 is TGCGCCAGCTCCGGGAACACTGAAGCTTTCTTT. V usage is TRBV5-1 and J usage is TRBJ1-1; D is unresolved. Trimming took off 7 bases at V and 1 base at J, with 5 bases between the two ends. CDR1 SGHRS and CDR2 YFSETQ come from the germline V gene. This CDR3 is built from 11 residues.

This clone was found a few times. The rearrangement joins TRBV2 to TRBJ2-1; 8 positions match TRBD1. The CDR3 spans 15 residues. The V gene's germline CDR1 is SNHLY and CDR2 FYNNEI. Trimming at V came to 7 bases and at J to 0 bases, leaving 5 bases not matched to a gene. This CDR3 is CASTGDRGSYNEQFF. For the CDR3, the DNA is TGTGCCAGCACTGGTGACAGGGGCTCCTACAATGAGCAGTTCTTC.

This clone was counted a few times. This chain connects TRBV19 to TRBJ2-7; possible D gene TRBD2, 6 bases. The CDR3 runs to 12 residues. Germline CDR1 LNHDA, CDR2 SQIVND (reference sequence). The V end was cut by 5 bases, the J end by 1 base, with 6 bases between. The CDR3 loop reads CASSGGSYEQYF. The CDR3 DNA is TGTGCCAGTAGTGGAGGGTCCTACGAGCAGTACTTC.

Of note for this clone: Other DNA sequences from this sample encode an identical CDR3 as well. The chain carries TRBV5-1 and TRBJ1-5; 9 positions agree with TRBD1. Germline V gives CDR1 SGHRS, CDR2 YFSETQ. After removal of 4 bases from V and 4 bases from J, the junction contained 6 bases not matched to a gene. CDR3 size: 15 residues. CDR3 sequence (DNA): TGCGCCAGCAGCCTGGGACAGGGAGGTAATCAGCCCCAGCATTTT. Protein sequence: CASSLGQGGNQPQHF. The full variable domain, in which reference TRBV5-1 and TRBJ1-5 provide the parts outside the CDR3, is KAGVTQTPRYLIKTRGQQVTLSCSPISGHRSVSWYQQTPGQGLQFLFEYFSETQRNKGNFPGRFSGRQFSNSRSEMNVSTLELGDSALYLCASSLGQGGNQPQHFGDGTRLSIL.

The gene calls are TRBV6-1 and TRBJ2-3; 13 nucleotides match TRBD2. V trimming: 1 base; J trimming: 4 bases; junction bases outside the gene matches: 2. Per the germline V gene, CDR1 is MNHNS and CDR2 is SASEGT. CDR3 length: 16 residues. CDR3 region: CASSEGLAGGADTQYF. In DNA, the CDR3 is TGTGCCAGCAGTGAAGGACTAGCGGGGGGCGCAGATACGCAGTATTTT.

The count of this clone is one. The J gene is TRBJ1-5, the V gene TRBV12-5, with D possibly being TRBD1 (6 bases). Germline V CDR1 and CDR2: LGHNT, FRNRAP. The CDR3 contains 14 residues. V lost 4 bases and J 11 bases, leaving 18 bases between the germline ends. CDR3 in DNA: TGTGCTAGTGGTTCCGGTACAGGGAAGCAAGCCCAGCATTTT. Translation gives CASGSGTGKQAQHF.

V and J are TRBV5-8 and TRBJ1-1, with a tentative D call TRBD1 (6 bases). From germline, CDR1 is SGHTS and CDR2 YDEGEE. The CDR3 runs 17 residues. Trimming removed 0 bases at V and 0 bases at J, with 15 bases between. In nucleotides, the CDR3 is TGTGCCAGCAGCTTGGCCCGACAGGCGCTAATGAACACTGAAGCTTTCTTT. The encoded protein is CASSLARQALMNTEAFF.

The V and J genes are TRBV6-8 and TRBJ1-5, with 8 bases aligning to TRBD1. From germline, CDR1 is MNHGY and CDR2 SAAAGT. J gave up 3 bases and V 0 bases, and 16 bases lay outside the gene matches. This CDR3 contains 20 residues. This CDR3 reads CASSYSVGTGNPLPNQPQHF. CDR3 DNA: TGTGCCAGCAGTTACTCGGTTGGGACAGGAAACCCCCTCCCCAATCAGCCCCAGCATTTT.

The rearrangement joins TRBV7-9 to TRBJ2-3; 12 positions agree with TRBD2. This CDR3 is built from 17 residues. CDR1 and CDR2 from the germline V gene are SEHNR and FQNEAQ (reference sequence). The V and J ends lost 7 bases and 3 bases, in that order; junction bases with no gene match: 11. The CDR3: CASNEAASGGATDTQYF. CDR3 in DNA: TGTGCCAGCAACGAAGCGGCTAGCGGGGGGGCAACAGATACGCAGTATTTT.

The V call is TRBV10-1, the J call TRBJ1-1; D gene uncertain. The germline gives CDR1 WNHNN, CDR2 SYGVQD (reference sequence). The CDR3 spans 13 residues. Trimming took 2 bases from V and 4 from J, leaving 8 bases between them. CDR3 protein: CASSEGSGTEAFF. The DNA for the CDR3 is TGCGCCAGCAGTGAGGGTAGCGGCACTGAAGCTTTCTTT.

CDR3 region: CASSLGQVQANIQYF. CDR3 sequence (DNA): TGTGCCAGCAGCTTGGGGCAGGTTCAAGCTAACATTCAGTACTTC. The chain has TRBV5-4 and TRBJ2-4; D uncertain. The V end lost 0 bases, the J end lost 7 bases, and 14 bases lay between the germline ends. CDR1 SGHNT and CDR2 YYREEE come from the germline V gene (reference sequence). CDR3 size: 15 residues.

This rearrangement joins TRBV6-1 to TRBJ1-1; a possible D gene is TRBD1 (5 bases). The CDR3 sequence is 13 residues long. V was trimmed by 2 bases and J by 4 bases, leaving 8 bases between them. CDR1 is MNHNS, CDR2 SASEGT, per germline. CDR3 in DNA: TGTGCCAGCAGTGAACGGGGGGGCACTGAAGCTTTCTTT. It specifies CASSERGGTEAFF.

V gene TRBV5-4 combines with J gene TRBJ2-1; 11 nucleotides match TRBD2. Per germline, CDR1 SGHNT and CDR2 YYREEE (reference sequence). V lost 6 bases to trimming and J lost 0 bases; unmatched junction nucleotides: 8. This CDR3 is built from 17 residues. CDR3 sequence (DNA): TGTGCCAGCAATCCGGGTAGCGGGGGGGTCTCCTACAATGAGCAGTTCTTC. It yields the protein CASNPGSGGVSYNEQFF.

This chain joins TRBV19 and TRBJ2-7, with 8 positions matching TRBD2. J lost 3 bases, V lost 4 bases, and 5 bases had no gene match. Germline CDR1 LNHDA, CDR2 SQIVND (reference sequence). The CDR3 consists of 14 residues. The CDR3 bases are TGTGCCAGTAGTAGTGGACTAGCTTTCTACGAGCAGTACTTC. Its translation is CASSSGLAFYEQYF.

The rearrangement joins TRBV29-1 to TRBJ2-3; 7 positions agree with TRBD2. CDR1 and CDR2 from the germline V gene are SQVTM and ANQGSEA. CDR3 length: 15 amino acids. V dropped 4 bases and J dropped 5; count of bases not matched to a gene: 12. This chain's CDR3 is CSVVDLRGSKDTQYF. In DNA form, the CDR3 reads TGCAGCGTTGTGGACTTGCGGGGGTCGAAAGATACGCAGTATTTT.

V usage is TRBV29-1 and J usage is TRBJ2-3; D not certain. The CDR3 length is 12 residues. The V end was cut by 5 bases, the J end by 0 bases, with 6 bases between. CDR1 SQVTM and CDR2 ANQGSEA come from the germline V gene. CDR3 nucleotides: TGCAGCGTTAAGACTAGCACAGATACGCAGTATTTT. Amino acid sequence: CSVKTSTDTQYF.